The sequence of this TCR beta chain was determined in a study of T cells after yellow fever vaccination. The CDR3 extends over 17 amino acids. Deletions cut 1 base from V and 5 bases from J, with 17 bases between. CDR1 and CDR2 (germline): SGHVS, FNYEAQ. TCRdb fed the 5' RACE reads into MiXCR, producing one record per CDR3 protein. This repertoire shows approximately 300,000 distinct CDR3 sequences, about 11% found once; its top ten account for approximately 3%. In its sample, this clonotype was seen a few times. The TCR was taken from a man aged 18 to 29 who received the YFV17D yellow fever vaccine. The V gene is TRBV7-6, the J gene TRBJ2-2; D might be TRBD1 (5 bases). The material was CD4+ T cells sorted from PBMCs, obtained 45 days after the yellow fever booster vaccination. CDR3 region: CASSLEVQGGLTGELFF. The DNA for the CDR3 is TGTGCCAGCAGCTTAGAAGTCCAGGGTGGATTGACCGGGGAGCTGTTTTTT.